The 2 T cell receptor beta chains below all came from one sample that was sequenced in a study of T cell changes during pregnancy in multiple sclerosis. Profiled with immunoSEQ multiplex PCR; TCRdb holds only in-frame clones, not every one. Of more than 60,000 clones in the sample, about 91% are singletons; the top ten hold over 0.25%. Source: CD4+ T cells from peripheral blood mononuclear cells, taken in the third trimester of pregnancy. Receptor source: a female donor in good health, enrolled as a control in a pregnancy study.

The chain joins TRBV4-3 to TRBJ1-6; 7 bases are a match to TRBD1. This CDR3 has 15 amino acids. CDR1 is LGHNA, CDR2 YSLEER, per germline. J lost 8 bases, V lost 4 bases, and 8 bases had no gene match. The DNA of the CDR3 is TGCGCCAGCAGCCGAGAGACAGGGCCCGATTCACCCCTCCACTTT. Translating gives CASSRETGPDSPLHF.

The chain is built from TRBV9 and TRBJ2-1, with D possibly TRBD2 on 5 matching bases. The V end lost 4 bases, the J end lost 7 bases, and 12 bases lay between the germline ends. CDR1 is SGDLS and CDR2 is YYNGEE in the germline V gene. This CDR3 has 13 amino acids. The DNA of the CDR3 is TGTGCCAGCAGCCCACGGGAAGGGAATGAGCAGTTCTTC. Encoded protein: CASSPREGNEQFF.